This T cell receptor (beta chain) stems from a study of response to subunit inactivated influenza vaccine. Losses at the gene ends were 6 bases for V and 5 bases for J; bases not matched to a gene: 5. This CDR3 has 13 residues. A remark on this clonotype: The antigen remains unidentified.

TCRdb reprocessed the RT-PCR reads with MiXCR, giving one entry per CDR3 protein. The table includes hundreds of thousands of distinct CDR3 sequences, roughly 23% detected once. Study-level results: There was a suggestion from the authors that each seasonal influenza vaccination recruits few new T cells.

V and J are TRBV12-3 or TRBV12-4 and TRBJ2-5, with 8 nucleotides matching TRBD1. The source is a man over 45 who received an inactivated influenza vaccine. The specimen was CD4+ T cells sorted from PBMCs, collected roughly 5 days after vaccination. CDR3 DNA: TGTGCCAGCAGGAGGACAGGGCTGGAGACCCAGTACTTC. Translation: CASRRTGLETQYF.